This TCR beta chain appears in the sequencing data of a study of cytomegalovirus exposure and HLA in healthy donors. Study-wide results and limits: Researchers reported in a later analysis that a missense DCLRE1C variant was tied to TCR beta V- and J-gene trimming. It was shown in a later analysis that HLA-associated TCR beta chains were more clonally expanded than other, equally common chains.

PCR employed 60 Vbeta and 13 Jbeta primers. Sequencing was performed with immunoSEQ multiplex PCR; in TCRdb, only in-frame clones are kept and a portion is missing. The table records 150,000 to 200,000 clones, around 80% of them present only once. A single count supports this clone. Its antigen is undetermined. This CDR3 region has 17 residues. Germline CDR1 is SEHNR and CDR2 is FQNEAQ (reference sequence). The trim removed 6 bases at V and 9 bases at J, leaving 15 bases unmatched. Healthy donors of bone marrow made up the group. This chain uses TRBV7-9 with TRBJ2-1; TRBD2 aligns across 12 bases. The material sequenced was PBMCs. This clonotype was sampled from a man in his forties in good health and CMV-seronegative. The DNA for the CDR3 is TGTGCCAGCAGTCCACTCCTCCTAGCGGGAGGGCCGGGTGAGCAGTTCTTC. This translates into CASSPLLLAGGPGEQFF. Full variable domain (outside the CDR3, taken from reference TRBV7-9 and TRBJ2-1): DTGVSQNPRHKITKRGQNVTFRCDPISEHNRLYWYRQTLGQGPEFLTYFQNEAQLEKSRLLSDRFSAERPKGSFSTLEIQRTEQGDSAMYLCASSPLLLAGGPGEQFFGPGTRLTVL.